Each of the 22 T cell receptor beta chains below was sequenced from the same sample in a study of PD-1 blockade in mismatch repair-deficient tumors (dated by TCRdb to 2016 to 2017). The library was prepared using the immunoSEQ multiplex PCR assay. Imported from immuneACCESS, the table was reduced by TCRdb to in-frame sequences with V and J called. These copies leave out some clones; in studies compared against another copy, an unresolved V gene accounts for under half, and the cause of the remainder is not known. The sample contains some 48,000 clones, approximately 80% of them found a single time. The ten largest clones add up to around 3.5% of the sample. The sample's time point label is to be understood as: peripheral blood before pembrolizumab. The sample consisted of PBMCs, taken before pembrolizumab treatment. These receptors were taken from an adult with mismatch repair-deficient cancer.

The chain employs TRBV5-1 and TRBJ2-2; no firm D call. Trimming left V 10 bases short and J 5 bases short, with 15 bases between. CDR1 is SGHRS and CDR2 is YFSETQ in the germline V gene. The CDR3 spans 13 residues. The CDR3 sequence: CASGVSLTGELFF. The DNA for the CDR3 is TGCGCCTCAGGAGTTAGTTTGACCGGGGAGCTGTTTTTT.

In this sample, this clone turned up a few times. This chain uses TRBV4-1 with TRBJ2-7; D tentatively fits TRBD1 or TRBD2 (5 bases each). V gave up 0 bases and J gave up 5 bases, with 14 bases separating them. This CDR3 spans 15 amino acids. From germline, CDR1 is MGHRA and CDR2 YSYEKL. CDR3: CASSQEAGRSNEQYF. The DNA for the CDR3 is TGCGCCAGCAGCCAAGAGGCAGGGAGATCGAACGAGCAGTACTTC.

The chain carries TRBV4-1 and TRBJ2-7; TRBD1 or TRBD2 may be the D gene (5 bases each). The CDR3 consists of 14 residues. The ends were cut back, 3 bases at V and 4 bases at J, with 13 bases in the middle. From germline, CDR1 is MGHRA and CDR2 YSYEKL. DNA of the CDR3: TGCGCCAGCAGCCAGGCTTGGGACGGATACGAGCAGTACTTC. Translation gives CASSQAWDGYEQYF.

The V and J genes are TRBV9 and TRBJ2-7, with a possible D match to TRBD1 (5 bases). Germline lookup yields CDR1 SGDLS and CDR2 YYNGEE. The CDR3 is 15 amino acids. V was pared by 0 bases and J by 6 bases, with 16 bases between. The CDR3 sequence: CASSVDPRARAEQYF. CDR3 DNA sequence: TGTGCCAGCAGCGTAGACCCCAGGGCCCGGGCCGAGCAGTACTTC.

The rearrangement uses TRBV6-6 and TRBJ2-3; TRBD1 aligns across 7 bases. Germline V gene lookup returns CDR1 MNHNY and CDR2 SVGAGI (reference sequence). The ends lost 6 bases at V and 2 bases at J; junction bases unmatched: 11. The CDR3 totals 16 residues. The CDR3 loop reads CASRSGQPALTDTQYF. CDR3 coding DNA: TGTGCCAGCAGGTCGGGACAGCCAGCTCTCACAGATACGCAGTATTTT.

The chain employs TRBV9 and TRBJ2-3; the D gene is possibly TRBD2 (6 bases). Germline CDR1 and CDR2: SGDLS and YYNGEE. V lost 0 bases and J 4 bases, leaving 15 bases between the germline ends. The CDR3 has 16 residues. The chain's CDR3 is CASSVVGGGGSDTQYF. The CDR3 coding sequence is TGTGCCAGCAGCGTAGTTGGGGGAGGAGGGTCAGATACGCAGTATTTT.

This chain joins TRBV27 and TRBJ2-5; D is uncertain. The CDR3 is made up of 12 amino acids. CDR1 is MNHEY and CDR2 is SMNVEV in the germline V gene (reference sequence). With 3 bases removed from V and 4 bases from J, the gap between germline ends came to 6 bases. The DNA of the CDR3 is TGTGCCAGCAGTTTTATTGGAGAGACCCAGTACTTC. Residues: CASSFIGETQYF.

This chain links TRBV15 with TRBJ1-1; D call uncertain. This CDR3 contains 14 residues. From germline, CDR1 is LNHNV and CDR2 YYDKDF (reference sequence). The germline V and J ends were trimmed by 3 bases and 6 bases, with 14 bases remaining between them. CDR3 protein: CATSSFWGRAEAFF. Here the CDR3 DNA reads TGTGCCACCAGCAGTTTCTGGGGTCGGGCTGAAGCTTTCTTT.

The V gene is TRBV19, the J gene TRBJ1-5; TRBD1 agrees at 8 bases. The CDR3 length is 15 residues. From germline, CDR1 is LNHDA and CDR2 SQIVND (reference sequence). With V trimmed by 5 bases and J by 1 base, 4 bases remained unmatched. The CDR3 coding sequence is TGTGCCAGTAGTGAGAGGGACAGGAGCAATCAGCCCCAGCATTTT. Protein sequence: CASSERDRSNQPQHF.

The V gene is TRBV6-5, the J gene TRBJ2-7; no reliable D call. This CDR3 is built from 14 residues. Germline V CDR1 and CDR2: MNHEY, SVGAGI. Trimming took 7 bases from V and 2 from J, leaving 15 bases between them. The CDR3 DNA reads TGTGCCAGCACCTCACGGCAGGCCCCCTACGAGCAGTACTTC. Translated: CASTSRQAPYEQYF.

The V and J genes are TRBV15 and TRBJ2-5; D not resolved. CDR1 is LNHNV and CDR2 is YYDKDF in the germline V gene (reference sequence). V dropped 0 bases and J dropped 7 bases, with 12 bases sitting between them. The CDR3 spans 14 residues. CDR3 residues: CATSRDPRVGTQYF. The CDR3 DNA sequence: TGTGCCACCAGCAGAGACCCCCGGGTTGGGACCCAGTACTTC.

This clone is labeled medium-sized. The rearrangement links TRBV10-3 to TRBJ1-5, with a possible D match to TRBD1 (6 bases). This CDR3 contains 15 residues. Trimming pared 8 bases from V and 2 bases from J, leaving 16 bases between. Germline CDR1 reads ENHRY; CDR2 reads SYGVKD. The CDR3 reads CAIWGGSEGNQPQHF. CDR3 DNA: TGTGCCATCTGGGGGGGCTCGGAAGGCAATCAGCCCCAGCATTTT.

The V call is TRBV2, the J call TRBJ1-4; no reliable D call. V was cut by 3 bases and J by 7 bases, with 12 bases left in between. Per germline, CDR1 SNHLY and CDR2 FYNNEI. This CDR3 contains 14 residues. CDR3 nucleotide sequence: TGTGCCAGCAGTGACCCGACTCGGGGTGAAAAACTGTTTTTT. It translates to CASSDPTRGEKLFF.

This chain connects TRBV10-2 to TRBJ2-7; the D call may be TRBD1 or TRBD2 (5 bases each). Looked up from germline, CDR1 is WSHSY and CDR2 is SAAADI. The CDR3 is 12 amino acids. Trimming took 10 bases from V and 1 from J, leaving 11 bases between them. CDR3 bases: TGCGCCACCAGGGACCCTTCCTACGAGCAGTACTTC. This gives the protein CATRDPSYEQYF.

This clone was recorded only once. The V gene is TRBV18, the J gene TRBJ2-5, with D possibly TRBD2 on 6 matching bases. This CDR3 region has 15 residues. Germline CDR1 reads KGHSH; CDR2 reads LQKENI. V was trimmed by 3 bases and J by 1 base, leaving 12 bases between them. The CDR3 loop reads CASSPTPRGQETQYF. In DNA form, the CDR3 reads TGTGCCAGCTCACCGACTCCGCGGGGCCAAGAGACCCAGTACTTC.

This clone appeared a few times. The chain uses TRBV2 and TRBJ1-1; 10 bases fit TRBD1. This CDR3 contains 15 residues. J gave up 3 bases and V 9 bases, and 10 bases lay outside the gene matches. Germline loops: CDR1 SNHLY, CDR2 FYNNEI. The CDR3 nucleotides are TGTGCCAGAGACAGGGGGCGCGGTTCGGACACTGAAGCTTTCTTT. Amino acid sequence: CARDRGRGSDTEAFF. The full variable domain, its missing parts supplied by reference TRBV2 and TRBJ1-1, is EPEVTQTPSHQVTQMGQEVILRCVPISNHLYFYWYRQILGQKVEFLVSFYNNEISEKSEIFDDQFSVERPDGSNFTLKIRSTKLEDSAMYFCARDRGRGSDTEAFFGQGTRLTVV.

The CDR3 spells CAISVGQGDTEAFF. CDR3 bases: TGTGCCATCAGTGTTGGACAGGGAGACACTGAAGCTTTCTTT. This chain links TRBV10-3 with TRBJ1-1; the match to TRBD1 covers 8 bases. V gave up 4 bases and J gave up 3 bases; unmatched junction bases: 4. CDR3 length: 14 residues. The germline V gene encodes CDR1 ENHRY and CDR2 SYGVKD.

This clone has just one count. The CDR3 reads CASSLGGSGNTGELFF. Written as DNA, the CDR3 is TGCGCCAGCAGCCTGGGAGGTAGCGGGAACACCGGGGAGCTGTTTTTT. V gene TRBV5-1 combines with J gene TRBJ2-2; D may be TRBD2 (6 bases). The V and J ends lost 4 bases and 1 base respectively, with 14 bases between them. The CDR3 covers 16 residues. In germline, CDR1 is SGHRS, CDR2 YFSETQ.

The CDR3 is CASSQDFPGHMYEQYF. CDR3 bases: TGTGCCAGCAGCCAAGACTTTCCAGGGCACATGTACGAGCAGTACTTC. The chain is built from TRBV4-2 and TRBJ2-7, with D tentatively TRBD1 (5 bases). Germline V lookup: CDR1 LGHNA, CDR2 YNFKEQ. CDR3 length equals 16 residues. The ends were cut back, 0 bases at V and 4 bases at J, with 16 bases in the middle.

J is TRBJ1-5 and V is TRBV30; D is perhaps TRBD1 (5 bases). The germline CDR1 and CDR2 sequences are GTSNPN and SVGIG (reference sequence). The CDR3 runs to 13 residues. Deletions cut 1 base from V and 2 bases from J, with 6 bases between. This CDR3 is CAWSGGGNQPQHF. As DNA, the CDR3 is TGTGCCTGGAGTGGAGGGGGCAATCAGCCCCAGCATTTT. The variable domain in full, completed from reference TRBV30 and TRBJ1-5, reads SQTIHQWPATLVQPVGSPLSLECTVEGTSNPNLYWYRQAAGRGLQLLFYSVGIGQISSEVPQNLSASRPQDRQFILSSKKLLLSDSGFYLCAWSGGGNQPQHFGDGTRLSIL.

V is TRBV2 and J is TRBJ1-5, with no clear D. From germline, CDR1 is SNHLY and CDR2 FYNNEI. V gave up 6 bases and J gave up 0 bases, with 3 bases separating them. CDR3 length: 12 residues. The CDR3 DNA is TGTGCCAGCAGGAGTAGCAATCAGCCCCAGCATTTT. Protein sequence: CASRSSNQPQHF.

This clone was detected only once. The chain combines TRBV5-5 with TRBJ1-4; D is perhaps TRBD1 (5 bases). Trimming left V 4 bases short and J 8 bases short, with 15 bases between. From germline, CDR1 is SGHKS and CDR2 YYEKEE (reference sequence). The CDR3 contains 14 residues. The CDR3 DNA follows: TGTGCCAGCAGCACGGGGCGGCCTCGAGAAAAACTGTTTTTT. Amino acid sequence: CASSTGRPREKLFF.